This T cell receptor (beta chain) was sequenced in a study of control samples from healthy donors and cancer patients (dated by TCRdb to about 2020). Libraries were constructed by the immunoSEQ multiplex PCR assay. TCRdb's version of the immuneACCESS table is confined to in-frame rearrangements and falls short of the full clone set. An unresolved V gene accounts for under half of the shortfall where checked; the remainder is of unknown origin. This sample gives some 200,000 clones in total; approximately 95% of them show up just once. More than 1.2% of the sample goes to the ten largest clones. A single count supports this clone. Its antigen target is currently unknown. Qualities for individual bases were not recorded, and no much larger clone is one base off. Sequences ENHRY (CDR1) and SYGVKD (CDR2) are obtained from the germline V gene. V loses 6 bases, J loses 0 bases, and the germline ends lie 8 bases apart. The CDR3 runs 14 amino acids, cysteine and phenylalanine included. Only CDR3 DNA remains: 42 bases, in frame from the first base.

The sequence was collected from a man aged 18 to 30 in good health. Sequencing was performed on blood. The sequence joins TRBV10-3 to TRBJ2-2; 6 matching bases give a weak D call of TRBD2. The DNA reads TGTGCCATCAGGGCGGGAACGAACACCGGGGAGCTGTTTTTT. It specifies CAIRAGTNTGELFF.